This is a list of T cell receptor beta chains from one sample in a study of glioma-infiltrating T cells after dendritic cell vaccination. Data came from immunoSEQ multiplex PCR; TCRdb stores just in-frame clones and leaves some out. The table has tens of thousands of clones, 85% seen once. The sequenced sample was blood, obtained before dendritic cell vaccination. Receptors were obtained from a human donor with glioblastoma. The CDR3 runs from the conserved cysteine through the conserved F or W.

TRBV27	15	TRBJ2-1	CASSLSAQVRGEQFF
TRBV7-9	14	TRBJ1-1	CASSVDRVNTEAFF
TRBV5-1	16	TRBJ2-2	CASSLGDRTNTGELFF
TRBV11-2	13	TRBJ2-7	CACKGGEGAEQYF
TRBV7-6	14	TRBJ2-7	CASSLQEGPYEQYF
TRBV5-1	15	TRBJ2-1	CASSNERGSYNEQFF
TRBV5-1	14	TRBJ2-5	CASSSFQAVETQYF
TRBV7-3	15	TRBJ2-1	CASSLTSGSENEQFF
TRBV6-5	14	TRBJ2-6	CASSHSSGANVLTF
TRBV6-5	15	TRBJ2-3	CASRRSTGWGDTQYF
TRBV10-3	16	TRBJ1-2	CAISEGGGQGLDGYTF
TRBV6-5	15	TRBJ2-1	CASRGTSGGYSEQFF
TRBV6-4	15	TRBJ2-6	CASSDGHSGANVLTF
TRBV30	13	TRBJ2-7	CAWSGLSAYEQYF
TRBV14	14	TRBJ2-7	CASSRTGSYEKQYF
TRBV6-5	15	TRBJ2-7	CASRNGGNPTYEQYF
TRBV12-5	21	TRBJ2-1	CASGLGDSGQPTLSSYNEQFF
TRBV30	14	TRBJ2-3	CAGVPRVSTDTQYF
TRBV28	16	TRBJ2-3	CASSLRGSRVTDTQYF
TRBV2	13	TRBJ1-1	CASRDRGYTEAFF
TRBV5-1	18	TRBJ1-1	CASSLVGQRLNMNTEAFF
TRBV4-3	16	TRBJ1-2	CASSQEDRVANYGYTF
TRBV4-3	15	TRBJ2-3	CASSPFGGFGDTQYF
TRBV6-5	15	TRBJ1-1	CASSYSRAGHTEAFF
TRBV7-9	16	TRBJ2-1	CASSGAGGGSYNEQFF
TRBV11-2	15	TRBJ2-7	CASSLRDWTKYEQYF
TRBV2	14	TRBJ2-7	CASREVAGAYEQYF
TRBV9	13	TRBJ1-2	CASSVDRGWGYTF
TRBV9	12	TRBJ1-1	CASSGTGLEAFF
TRBV6-6	16	TRBJ2-1	CASSYILPSSYNEQFF
TRBV4-3	16	TRBJ2-7	CASSLTGTSGSYEQYF
TRBV6-5	16	TRBJ1-2	CASSLKRTALNYGYTF
TRBV28	13	TRBJ2-2	CATGTIPTGELFF
TRBV4-3	16	TRBJ2-3	CASSQSGGAITDTQYF
TRBV6-6	12	TRBJ1-5	CASKPGGQPQHF
TRBV6-6	15	TRBJ1-2	CASSFPGQGSRGYTF
TRBV7-2	19	TRBJ2-7	CASSFLDEYHPEGAYEQYF
TRBV9	15	TRBJ1-3	CASSGDRARGNTIYF
TRBV10-3	15	TRBJ2-2	CAISRDRANTGELFF
TRBV5-1	16	TRBJ2-7	CASSLGRGGPPGEQYF
TRBV6-5	15	TRBJ2-1	CASSTRSGLYNEQFF
TRBV30	16	TRBJ1-6	CAWSVGPGLRNSPLHF
TRBV6-4	14	TRBJ2-7	CASSERSGPYEQYF
TRBV5-4	14	TRBJ1-1	CASSLWQTLTEAFF
TRBV5-6	13	TRBJ1-1	CASSPMGGPEAFF
TRBV6-6	13	TRBJ2-7	CASTPPEGYEQYF
TRBV18	16	TRBJ2-3	CASSASTGGMTDTQYF
TRBV2	15	TRBJ2-1	CASSIRAQGYDEQFF
TRBV11-3	14	TRBJ2-2	CASSLVERSGELFF
TRBV30	17	TRBJ1-3	CAWSGGNSPISGNTIYF
TRBV15	22	TRBJ2-7	CATSRDLGTGGHSGKVRYEQYF
TRBV30	13	TRBJ1-4	CAWSVKLNEKLFF
TRBV18	14	TRBJ2-3	CASSTQGEADTQYF
TRBV4-3	17	TRBJ2-2	CASSQEELAGHTGELFF
TRBV19	16	TRBJ1-5	CASSSLPDRANQPQHF
TRBV5-4	14	TRBJ2-2	CASSPRTGTGELFF
TRBV29-1	14	TRBJ2-1	CSISALSSYNEQFF